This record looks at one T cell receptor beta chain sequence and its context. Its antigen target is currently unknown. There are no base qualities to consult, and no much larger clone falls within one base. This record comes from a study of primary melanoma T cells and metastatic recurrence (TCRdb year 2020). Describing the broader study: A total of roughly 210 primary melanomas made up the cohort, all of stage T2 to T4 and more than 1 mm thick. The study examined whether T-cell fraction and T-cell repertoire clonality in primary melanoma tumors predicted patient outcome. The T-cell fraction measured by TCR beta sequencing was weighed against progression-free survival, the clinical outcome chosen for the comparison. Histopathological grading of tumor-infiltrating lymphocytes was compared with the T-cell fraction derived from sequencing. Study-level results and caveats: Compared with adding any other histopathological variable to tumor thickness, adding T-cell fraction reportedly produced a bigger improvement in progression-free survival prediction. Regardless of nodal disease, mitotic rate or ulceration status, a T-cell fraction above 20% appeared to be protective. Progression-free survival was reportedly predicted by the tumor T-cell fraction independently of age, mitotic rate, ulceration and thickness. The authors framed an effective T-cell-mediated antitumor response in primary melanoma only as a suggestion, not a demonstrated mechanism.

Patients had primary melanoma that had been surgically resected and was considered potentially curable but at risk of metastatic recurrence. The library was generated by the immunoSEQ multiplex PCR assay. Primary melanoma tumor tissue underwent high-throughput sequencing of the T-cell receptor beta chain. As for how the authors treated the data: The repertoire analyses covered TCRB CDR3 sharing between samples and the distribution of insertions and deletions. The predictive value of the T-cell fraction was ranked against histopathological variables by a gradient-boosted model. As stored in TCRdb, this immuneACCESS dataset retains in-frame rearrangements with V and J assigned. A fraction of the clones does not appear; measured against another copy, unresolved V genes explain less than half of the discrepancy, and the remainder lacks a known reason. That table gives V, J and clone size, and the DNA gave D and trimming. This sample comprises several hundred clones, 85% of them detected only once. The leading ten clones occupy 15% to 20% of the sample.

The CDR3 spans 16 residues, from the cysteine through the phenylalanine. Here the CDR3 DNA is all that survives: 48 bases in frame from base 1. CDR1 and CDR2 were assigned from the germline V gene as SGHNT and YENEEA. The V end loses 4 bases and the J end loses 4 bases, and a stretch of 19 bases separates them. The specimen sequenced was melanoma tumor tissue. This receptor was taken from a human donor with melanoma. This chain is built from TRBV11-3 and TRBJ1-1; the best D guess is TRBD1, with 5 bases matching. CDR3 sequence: CASSSGRGLGVTEAFF. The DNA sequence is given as TGTGCCAGCAGCTCAGGGAGGGGCTTGGGGGTCACTGAAGCTTTCTTT. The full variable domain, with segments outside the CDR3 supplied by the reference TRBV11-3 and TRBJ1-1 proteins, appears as EAGVVQSPRYKIIEKKQPVAFWCNPISGHNTLYWYLQNLGQGPELLIRYENEEAVDDSQLPKDRFSAERLKGVDSTLKIQPAELGDSAVYLCASSSGRGLGVTEAFFGQGTRLTVV.